The 19 T cell receptor beta chains below come from one sample, sequenced in a study of glioma-infiltrating T cells after dendritic cell vaccination. Noted time point: after dendritic cell vaccination, including at tumor progression/relapse. Sequencing used immunoSEQ multiplex PCR; TCRdb keeps in-frame clones, though not all of them. The sample lists more than 9,000 clones; 70% to 85% were seen once. This specimen was blood, taken after dendritic cell vaccination. These receptors came from a human donor with glioblastoma.

The V gene is TRBV5-1, the J gene TRBJ2-5; D might be TRBD2 (5 bases). V lost 3 bases and J lost 5, with 11 bases in between. Germline V gene data show CDR1 as SGHRS and CDR2 as YFSETQ. This CDR3 region has 13 residues. The CDR3 protein is CASSSARDETQYF. As DNA, the CDR3 is TGCGCCAGCAGCTCGGCGAGGGATGAGACCCAGTACTTC. Looking up the rest from reference TRBV5-1 and TRBJ2-5 gives the full variable domain: KAGVTQTPRYLIKTRGQQVTLSCSPISGHRSVSWYQQTPGQGLQFLFEYFSETQRNKGNFPGRFSGRQFSNSRSEMNVSTLELGDSALYLCASSSARDETQYFGPGTRLLVL.

The chain combines TRBV6-1 with TRBJ2-7; D may be TRBD2 (7 bases). Trimming removed 5 bases at V and 9 bases at J, with 20 bases between. The CDR3 has 14 amino acids. Germline CDR1 is MNHNS and CDR2 is SASEGT. CDR3 protein: CASSLQGGALRQYF. For the CDR3, the DNA is TGTGCCAGCAGTCTACAAGGGGGGGCCTTAAGGCAGTACTTC.

V is TRBV7-2 and J is TRBJ2-1, with a tentative D call TRBD2 (7 bases). Looked up from germline, CDR1 is SGHTA and CDR2 is FQGNSA. The V end lost 7 bases, the J end lost 7 bases, and 14 bases lay between the germline ends. The CDR3 consists of 13 residues. CDR3 bases: TGTGCCAGCAACCAAGGGGGGGGAAATGAGCAGTTCTTC. Translating it yields CASNQGGGNEQFF.

This rearrangement joins TRBV5-1 to TRBJ2-7; a weak D match, TRBD1 (6 bases). Germline loops: CDR1 SGHRS, CDR2 YFSETQ. The CDR3 length is 14 residues. With 4 bases removed from V and 0 bases from J, the gap between germline ends came to 11 bases. The CDR3 spells CASSKDSVSYEQYF. CDR3 coding DNA: TGCGCCAGCAGCAAGGACAGCGTCTCCTACGAGCAGTACTTC. Based on the CDR3 plus reference TRBV5-1 and TRBJ2-7, the full variable domain is KAGVTQTPRYLIKTRGQQVTLSCSPISGHRSVSWYQQTPGQGLQFLFEYFSETQRNKGNFPGRFSGRQFSNSRSEMNVSTLELGDSALYLCASSKDSVSYEQYFGPGTRLTVT.

The rearrangement links TRBV9 to TRBJ2-7; 10 bases are shared with TRBD2. V lost 6 bases to trimming and J lost 3 bases; unmatched junction nucleotides: 12. The CDR3 spans 16 residues. Per the germline V gene, CDR1 is SGDLS and CDR2 is YYNGEE. The CDR3 DNA sequence: TGTGCCAGCATAGGGCTAGCGGGAGCCGGAGGCTACGAGCAGTACTTC. It specifies CASIGLAGAGGYEQYF.

The chain joins TRBV27 to TRBJ2-5; maybe TRBD1 (5 bases). Trimming took off 3 bases at V and 3 bases at J, with 8 bases between the two ends. The length of the CDR3 is 13 residues. Germline lookup yields CDR1 MNHEY and CDR2 SMNVEV (reference sequence). This CDR3 reads CASSFFREETQYF. CDR3 bases: TGTGCCAGCAGTTTCTTCAGGGAAGAGACCCAGTACTTC.

The chain uses TRBV11-2 and TRBJ2-7, with 14 nucleotides matching TRBD2. Germline V gives CDR1 SGHAT, CDR2 FQNNGV. The J segment lost 5 bases and the V segment lost 4 bases, leaving 7 bases of the junction unmatched. This CDR3 is 16 amino acids long. CDR3 nucleotide sequence: TGTGCCAGCAGCTACGGGACTAGCGGGAGAGGAAACGAGCAGTACTTC. The encoded protein is CASSYGTSGRGNEQYF.

V gene TRBV7-2 combines with J gene TRBJ1-4, with D perhaps matching TRBD1 (6 bases). V lost 1 base and J lost 2, with 11 bases in between. The CDR3 is 16 residues long. In germline, CDR1 is SGHTA, CDR2 FQGNSA. The CDR3 DNA sequence: TGTGCCAGCAGCTTAGGAGATACAGGGACTAATGAAAAACTGTTTTTT. Translated, it gives CASSLGDTGTNEKLFF.

In its sample, this clone was seen once. This rearrangement joins TRBV5-1 to TRBJ2-1, with 10 bases matching TRBD1. The CDR3 contains 15 residues. CDR1 and CDR2 from the germline V gene are SGHRS and YFSETQ. V trimming: 7 bases; J trimming: 3 bases; junction bases outside the gene matches: 7. In DNA, the CDR3 is TGCGCCAGCGCTCACGGGACAGGGGTCTACAATGAGCAGTTCTTC. It is translated as CASAHGTGVYNEQFF.

This clone was seen only a few times. Its ends do not fully match the called genes, so a read error is possible. Other nucleotide sequences in the sample specify the same CDR3. The chain is built from TRBV6-1 and TRBJ1-6; D is ambiguous. In germline, CDR1 is MNHNS, CDR2 SASEGT. The CDR3 totals 16 residues. This chain's CDR3 is CASSEFAGVGNSPLHF. CDR3 in DNA: TGTGCCAGCAGTGAATTTGCGGGAGTGGGCAATTCCCCCCTCCACTTT.

The V call is TRBV5-5, the J call TRBJ2-1; the D gene is possibly TRBD1 (5 bases). The germline V gene encodes CDR1 SGHKS and CDR2 YYEKEE (reference sequence). CDR3 size: 15 residues. V dropped 4 bases and J dropped 5 bases, with 16 bases sitting between them. The chain's CDR3 is CASSHSPGPHNEQFF. The DNA for the CDR3 is TGTGCCAGCAGCCATTCGCCAGGGCCCCACAATGAGCAGTTCTTC.

The rearrangement joins TRBV28 to TRBJ1-4; D may be TRBD1 (5 bases). CDR3 length: 14 residues. CDR1 and CDR2 from the germline V gene are MDHEN and SYDVKM. Between the trimmed V and J ends, which lost 2 bases and 8 bases, there was a span of 12 bases. The chain's CDR3 is CASSLNGGSEKLFF. CDR3 nucleotide sequence: TGTGCCAGCAGTTTAAACGGGGGATCGGAAAAACTGTTTTTT.

The chain is built from TRBV5-6 and TRBJ2-5, with D possibly matching TRBD2 (5 bases). V lost 3 bases and J 6 bases, leaving 12 bases between the germline ends. Germline CDR1 reads SGHDT; CDR2 reads YYEEEE. This CDR3 comprises 13 residues. CDR3 coding DNA: TGTGCCAGCAGCTCGTGGACTTTAAAGACCCAGTACTTC. Its translation: CASSSWTLKTQYF. Full variable domain (remainder filled in from reference TRBV5-6 and TRBJ2-5): DAGVTQSPTHLIKTRGQQVTLRCSPKSGHDTVSWYQQALGQGPQFIFQYYEEEERQRGNFPDRFSGHQFPNYSSELNVNALLLGDSALYLCASSSWTLKTQYFGPGTRLLVL.

The chain recombines TRBV11-2 with TRBJ2-1; 11 bases fit TRBD2. J was trimmed by 5 bases and V by 5 bases; bases with no gene match: 5. The CDR3 is 15 amino acids. The germline CDR1 and CDR2 sequences are SGHAT and FQNNGV. The CDR3, as DNA: TGTGCCAGCAGCCCCCGACTAGCGGGGAACAATGAGCAGTTCTTC. It is translated as CASSPRLAGNNEQFF.

V usage is TRBV27 and J usage is TRBJ2-5; D ambiguous. The J call is uncertain, as TRBJ2-7 better fits the DNA end. Germline V gene lookup returns CDR1 MNHEY and CDR2 SMNVEV (reference sequence). The CDR3 runs to 11 residues. The CDR3 sequence: CASSSKYEQYF. As DNA, the CDR3 is TGTGCCAGCAGCTCCAAGTACGAGCAGTACTTC.

A word on this clone: One junction end disagrees with the germline gene, perhaps due to a read error. The chain uses TRBV7-3 and TRBJ2-5; TRBD1 aligns across 9 bases. This CDR3 region has 18 residues. Germline CDR1 SGHTA, CDR2 FQGTGA. CDR3 residues: CASSFWDKTGGGQEAQYF. CDR3 nucleotide sequence: TGTGCCAGCAGCTTTTGGGACAAGACAGGGGGAGGGCAAGAGGCCCAGTACTTC.

This chain links TRBV7-3 with TRBJ2-7; weak D call: TRBD1 (6 bases). CDR3 length: 15 amino acids. Trimming left V 3 bases short and J 2 bases short, with 14 bases between. Germline CDR1 and CDR2: SGHTA and FQGTGA. The DNA of the CDR3 is TGTGCCAGCAGCTTTTTCCCGGGACAAGCCTACGAGCAGTACTTC. This sequence encodes CASSFFPGQAYEQYF.

The chain couples TRBV7-2 to TRBJ2-2; tentative D call: TRBD2 (6 bases). This CDR3 region has 13 residues. Germline-derived CDR1 and CDR2 are SGHTA and FQGNSA. Trimming shortened V by 6 bases and J by 4 bases, and 9 bases separated the two germline ends. The CDR3 loop is CASRQTSTGELFF. CDR3 nucleotides: TGTGCCAGCAGACAGACTAGCACCGGGGAGCTGTTTTTT.

The chain carries TRBV2 and TRBJ2-5, with TRBD2 matching 7 bases. Germline lookup yields CDR1 SNHLY and CDR2 FYNNEI. This CDR3 contains 16 residues. V was pared by 8 bases and J by 4 bases, with 16 bases of the junction left unmatched. CDR3 sequence reads: CASWRPAGSKRETQYF. The CDR3 DNA follows: TGTGCCAGCTGGAGGCCAGCGGGATCCAAGAGAGAGACCCAGTACTTC.